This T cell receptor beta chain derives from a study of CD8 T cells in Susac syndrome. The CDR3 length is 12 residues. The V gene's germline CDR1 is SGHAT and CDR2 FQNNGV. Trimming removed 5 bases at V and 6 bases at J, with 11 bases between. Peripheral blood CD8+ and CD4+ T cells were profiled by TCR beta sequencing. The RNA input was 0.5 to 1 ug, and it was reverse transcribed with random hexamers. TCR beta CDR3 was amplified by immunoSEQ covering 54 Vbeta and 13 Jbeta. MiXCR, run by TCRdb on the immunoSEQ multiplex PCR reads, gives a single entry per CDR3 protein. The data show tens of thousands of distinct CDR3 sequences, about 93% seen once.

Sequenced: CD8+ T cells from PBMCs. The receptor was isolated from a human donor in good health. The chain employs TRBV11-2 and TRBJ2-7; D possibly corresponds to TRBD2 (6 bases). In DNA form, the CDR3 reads TGTGCCAGCAGCCTCGGGGGAGGCGAGCAGTACGTC. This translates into CASSLGGGEQYV.